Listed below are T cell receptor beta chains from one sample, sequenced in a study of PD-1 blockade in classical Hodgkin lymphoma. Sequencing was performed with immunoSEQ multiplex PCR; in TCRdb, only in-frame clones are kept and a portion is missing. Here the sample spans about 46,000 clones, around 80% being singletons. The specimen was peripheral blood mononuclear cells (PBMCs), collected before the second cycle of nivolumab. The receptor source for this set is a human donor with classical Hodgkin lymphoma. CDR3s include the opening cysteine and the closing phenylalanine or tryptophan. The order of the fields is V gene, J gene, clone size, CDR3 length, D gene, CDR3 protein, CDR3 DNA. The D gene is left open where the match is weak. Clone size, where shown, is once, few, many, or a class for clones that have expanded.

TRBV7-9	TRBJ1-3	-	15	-	CASSQGVTSGNTIYF	TGTGCCAGCAGCCAAGGGGTCACCTCTGGAAACACCATATATTTT
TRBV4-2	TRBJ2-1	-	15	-	CASSPEGGADNEQFF	TGTGCCAGCAGCCCCGAGGGGGGAGCCGACAATGAGCAGTTCTTC
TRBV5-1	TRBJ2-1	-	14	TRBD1	CASSLGGAYNEQFF	TGCGCCAGCAGCTTAGGGGGCGCCTACAATGAGCAGTTCTTC
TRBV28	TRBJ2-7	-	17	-	CASSFPPGRDRAYEQYF	TGTGCCAGCAGTTTCCCCCCTGGGAGGGACAGAGCCTACGAGCAGTACTTC
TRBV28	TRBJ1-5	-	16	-	CASSGIQGRGNQPQHF	TGTGCCAGCAGTGGGATCCAGGGAAGGGGCAATCAGCCCCAGCATTTT
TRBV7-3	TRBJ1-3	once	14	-	CASSLETSGNTIYF	TGTGCCAGCAGCTTAGAAACCTCTGGAAACACCATATATTTT
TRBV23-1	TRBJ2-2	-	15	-	CASGPTGLNTGELFF	TGCGCCAGCGGACCGACAGGTTTGAACACCGGGGAGCTGTTTTTT
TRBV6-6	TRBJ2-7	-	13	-	CASSYRGSYEQYF	TGTGCCAGCAGTTACCGGGGCTCCTACGAGCAGTACTTC
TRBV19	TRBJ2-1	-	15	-	CASRDWRGDHNEQFF	TGTGCCAGTAGGGATTGGAGGGGGGACCACAATGAGCAGTTCTTC
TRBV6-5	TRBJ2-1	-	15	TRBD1	CASSYLRTGRHEQFF	TGTGCCAGCAGTTACCTCCGGACAGGGAGACATGAGCAGTTCTTC